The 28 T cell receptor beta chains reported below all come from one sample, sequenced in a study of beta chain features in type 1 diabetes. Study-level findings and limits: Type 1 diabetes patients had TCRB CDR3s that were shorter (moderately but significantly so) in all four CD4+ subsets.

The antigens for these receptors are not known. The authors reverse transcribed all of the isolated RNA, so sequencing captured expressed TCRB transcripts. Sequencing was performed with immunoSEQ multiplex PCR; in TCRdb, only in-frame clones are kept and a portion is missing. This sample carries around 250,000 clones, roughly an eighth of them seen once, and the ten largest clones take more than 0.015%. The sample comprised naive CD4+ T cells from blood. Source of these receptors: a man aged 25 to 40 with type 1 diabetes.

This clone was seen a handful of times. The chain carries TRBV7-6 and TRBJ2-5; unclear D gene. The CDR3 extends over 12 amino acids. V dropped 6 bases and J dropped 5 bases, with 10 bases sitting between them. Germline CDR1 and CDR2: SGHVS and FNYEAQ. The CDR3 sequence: CASSPSRETQYF. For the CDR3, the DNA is TGTGCCAGCAGTCCCTCGCGGGAGACCCAGTACTTC.

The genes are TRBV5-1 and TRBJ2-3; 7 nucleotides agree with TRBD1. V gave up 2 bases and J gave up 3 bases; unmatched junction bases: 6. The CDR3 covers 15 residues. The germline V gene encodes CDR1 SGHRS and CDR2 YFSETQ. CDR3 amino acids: CASSLTRQGTDTQYF. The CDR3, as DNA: TGCGCCAGCAGCTTAACGAGACAGGGTACAGATACGCAGTATTTT.

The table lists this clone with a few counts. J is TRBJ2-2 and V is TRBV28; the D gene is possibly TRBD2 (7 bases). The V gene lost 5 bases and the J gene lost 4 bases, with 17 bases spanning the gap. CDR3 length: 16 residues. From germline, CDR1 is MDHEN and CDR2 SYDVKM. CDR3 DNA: TGTGCCAGCAGTCTAGGCGGGGGCGGTATCACCGGGGAGCTGTTTTTT. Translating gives CASSLGGGGITGELFF.

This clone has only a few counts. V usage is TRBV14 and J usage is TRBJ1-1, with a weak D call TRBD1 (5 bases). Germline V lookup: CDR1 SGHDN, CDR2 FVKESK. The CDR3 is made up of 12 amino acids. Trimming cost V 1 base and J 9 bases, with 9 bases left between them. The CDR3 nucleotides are TGTGCCAGCAGCCAAGTTGGGGCCCAAGCTTTCTTT. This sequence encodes CASSQVGAQAFF.

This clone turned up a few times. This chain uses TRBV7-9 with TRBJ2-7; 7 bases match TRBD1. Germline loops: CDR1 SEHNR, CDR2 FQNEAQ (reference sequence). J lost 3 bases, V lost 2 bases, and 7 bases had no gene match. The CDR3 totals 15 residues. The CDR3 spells CASSLPGTENYEQYF. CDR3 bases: TGTGCCAGCAGCTTACCCGGGACAGAGAACTACGAGCAGTACTTC.

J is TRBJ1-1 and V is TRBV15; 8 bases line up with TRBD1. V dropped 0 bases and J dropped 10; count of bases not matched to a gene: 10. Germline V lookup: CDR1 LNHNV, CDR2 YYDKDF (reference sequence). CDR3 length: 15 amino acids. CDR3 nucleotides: TGTGCCACCAGCAGAGATGGGGGACAGGTGTACGGAGCTTTCTTT. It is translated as CATSRDGGQVYGAFF.

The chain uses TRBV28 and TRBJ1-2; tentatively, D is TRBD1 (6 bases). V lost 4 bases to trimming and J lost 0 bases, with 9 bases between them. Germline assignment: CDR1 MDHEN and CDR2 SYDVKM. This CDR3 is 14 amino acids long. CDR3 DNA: TGTGCCAGCAGTTGGGACATCTCTAACTATGGCTACACCTTC. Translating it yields CASSWDISNYGYTF.

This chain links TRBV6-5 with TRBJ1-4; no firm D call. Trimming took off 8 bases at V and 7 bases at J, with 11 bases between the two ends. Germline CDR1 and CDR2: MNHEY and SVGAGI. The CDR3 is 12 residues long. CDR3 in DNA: TGTGCCAGCGGGGTCCGGGGTGAAAAACTGTTTTTT. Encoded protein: CASGVRGEKLFF.

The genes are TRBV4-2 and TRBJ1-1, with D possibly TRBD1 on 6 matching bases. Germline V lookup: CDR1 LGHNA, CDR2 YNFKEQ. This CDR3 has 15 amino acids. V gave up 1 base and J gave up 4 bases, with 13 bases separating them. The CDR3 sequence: CASSQAILQGTEAFF. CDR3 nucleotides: TGTGCCAGCAGCCAAGCGATCCTACAGGGCACTGAAGCTTTCTTT.

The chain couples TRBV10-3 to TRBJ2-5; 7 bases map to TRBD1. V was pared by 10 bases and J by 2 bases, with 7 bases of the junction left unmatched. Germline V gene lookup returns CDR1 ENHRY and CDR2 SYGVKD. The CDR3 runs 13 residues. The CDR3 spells CATTDRDQETQYF. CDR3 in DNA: TGTGCCACCACCGACAGGGATCAAGAGACCCAGTACTTC.

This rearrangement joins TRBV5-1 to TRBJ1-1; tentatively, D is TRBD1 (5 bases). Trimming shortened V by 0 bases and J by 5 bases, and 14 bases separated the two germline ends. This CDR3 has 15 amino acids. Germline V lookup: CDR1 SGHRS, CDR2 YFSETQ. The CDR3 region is CASSLDPGGLTEAFF. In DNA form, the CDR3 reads TGCGCCAGCAGCTTGGATCCCGGGGGATTAACTGAAGCTTTCTTT.

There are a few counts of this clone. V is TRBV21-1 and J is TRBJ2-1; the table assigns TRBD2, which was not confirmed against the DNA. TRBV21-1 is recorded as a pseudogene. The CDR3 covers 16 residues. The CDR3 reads CASSRYSSGRAYEQFF. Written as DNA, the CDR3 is TGTGCCAGCAGCCGTTACTCTAGCGGGAGGGCGTATGAGCAGTTCTTC.

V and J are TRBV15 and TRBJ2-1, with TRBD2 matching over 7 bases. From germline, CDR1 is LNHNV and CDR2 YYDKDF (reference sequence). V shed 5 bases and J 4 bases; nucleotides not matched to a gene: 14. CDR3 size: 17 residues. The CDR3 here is CATSRASRLADYNEQFF. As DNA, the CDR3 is TGTGCCACCAGCCGAGCTTCAAGACTAGCAGATTACAATGAGCAGTTCTTC. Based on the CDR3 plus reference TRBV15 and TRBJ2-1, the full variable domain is DAMVIQNPRYQVTQFGKPVTLSCSQTLNHNVMYWYQQKSSQAPKLLFHYYDKDFNNEADTPDNFQSRRPNTSFCFLDIRSPGLGDTAMYLCATSRASRLADYNEQFFGPGTRLTVL.

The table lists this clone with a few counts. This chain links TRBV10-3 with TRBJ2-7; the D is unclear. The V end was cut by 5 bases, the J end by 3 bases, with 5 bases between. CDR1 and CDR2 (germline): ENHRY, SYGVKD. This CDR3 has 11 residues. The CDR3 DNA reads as TGTGCCATCAGTAGCAACTACGAGCAGTACTTC. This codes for CAISSNYEQYF.

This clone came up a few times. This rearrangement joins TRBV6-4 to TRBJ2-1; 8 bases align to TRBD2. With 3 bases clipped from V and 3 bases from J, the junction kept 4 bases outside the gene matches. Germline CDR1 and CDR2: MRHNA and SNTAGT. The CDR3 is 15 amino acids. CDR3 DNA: TGTGCCAGCAGTGAGGGGACTAGGGGCTACAATGAGCAGTTCTTC. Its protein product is CASSEGTRGYNEQFF.

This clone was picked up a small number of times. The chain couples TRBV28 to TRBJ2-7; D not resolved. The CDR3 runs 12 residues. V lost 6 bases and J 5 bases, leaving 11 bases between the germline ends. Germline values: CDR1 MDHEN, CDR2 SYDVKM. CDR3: CASRSSVNEQYF. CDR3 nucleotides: TGTGCCAGCAGGTCTTCAGTAAACGAGCAGTACTTC. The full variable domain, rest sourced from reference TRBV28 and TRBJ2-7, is DVKVTQSSRYLVKRTGEKVFLECVQDMDHENMFWYRQDPGLGLRLIYFSYDVKMKEKGDIPEGYSVSREKKERFSLILESASTNQTSMYLCASRSSVNEQYFGPGTRLTVT.

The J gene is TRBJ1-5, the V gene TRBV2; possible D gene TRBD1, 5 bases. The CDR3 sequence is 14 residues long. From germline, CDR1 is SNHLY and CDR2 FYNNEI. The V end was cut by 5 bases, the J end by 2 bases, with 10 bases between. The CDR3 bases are TGTGCCAGCAGTAGGGGAGGCGGCAATCAGCCCCAGCATTTT. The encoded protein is CASSRGGGNQPQHF.

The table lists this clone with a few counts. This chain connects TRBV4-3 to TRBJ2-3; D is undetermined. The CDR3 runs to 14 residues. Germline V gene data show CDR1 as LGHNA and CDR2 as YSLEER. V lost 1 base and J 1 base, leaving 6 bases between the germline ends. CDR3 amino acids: CASSQAPRTDTQYF. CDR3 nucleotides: TGCGCCAGCAGCCAAGCCCCTCGCACAGATACGCAGTATTTT.

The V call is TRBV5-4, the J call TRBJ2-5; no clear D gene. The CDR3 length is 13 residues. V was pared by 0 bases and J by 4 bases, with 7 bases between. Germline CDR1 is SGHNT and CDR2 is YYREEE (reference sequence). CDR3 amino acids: CASSLGGGETQYF. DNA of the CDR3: TGTGCCAGCAGCTTGGGTGGCGGAGAGACCCAGTACTTC. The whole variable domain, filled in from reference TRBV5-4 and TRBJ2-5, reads ETGVTQSPTHLIKTRGQQVTLRCSSQSGHNTVSWYQQALGQGPQFIFQYYREEENGRGNFPPRFSGLQFPNYSSELNVNALELDDSALYLCASSLGGGETQYFGPGTRLLVL.

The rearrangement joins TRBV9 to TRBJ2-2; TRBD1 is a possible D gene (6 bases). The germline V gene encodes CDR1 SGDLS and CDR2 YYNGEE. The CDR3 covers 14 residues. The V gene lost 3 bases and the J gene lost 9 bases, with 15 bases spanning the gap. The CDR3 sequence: CASSAGQHRRELFF. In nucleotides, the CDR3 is TGTGCCAGCAGCGCCGGACAGCACCGGAGGGAGCTGTTTTTT.

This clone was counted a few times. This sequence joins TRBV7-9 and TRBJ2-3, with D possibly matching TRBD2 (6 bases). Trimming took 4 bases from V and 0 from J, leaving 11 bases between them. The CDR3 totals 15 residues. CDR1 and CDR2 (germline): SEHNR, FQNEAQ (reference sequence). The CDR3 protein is CASSSREQSTDTQYF. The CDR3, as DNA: TGTGCCAGCAGCTCTCGGGAGCAGAGCACAGATACGCAGTATTTT.

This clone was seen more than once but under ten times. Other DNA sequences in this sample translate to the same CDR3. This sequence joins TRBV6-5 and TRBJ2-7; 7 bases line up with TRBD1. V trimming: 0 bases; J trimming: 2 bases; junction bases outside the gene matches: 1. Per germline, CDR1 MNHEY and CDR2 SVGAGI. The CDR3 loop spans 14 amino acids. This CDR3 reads CASSYSTGTYEQYF. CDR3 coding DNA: TGTGCCAGCAGTTACTCGACAGGGACCTACGAGCAGTACTTC.

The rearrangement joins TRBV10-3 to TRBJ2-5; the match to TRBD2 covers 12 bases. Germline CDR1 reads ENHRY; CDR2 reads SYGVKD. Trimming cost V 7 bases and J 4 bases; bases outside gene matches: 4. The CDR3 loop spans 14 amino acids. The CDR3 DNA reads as TGTGCCATCAACTCGGGACTAGCGGGAGAGACCCAGTACTTC. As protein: CAINSGLAGETQYF.

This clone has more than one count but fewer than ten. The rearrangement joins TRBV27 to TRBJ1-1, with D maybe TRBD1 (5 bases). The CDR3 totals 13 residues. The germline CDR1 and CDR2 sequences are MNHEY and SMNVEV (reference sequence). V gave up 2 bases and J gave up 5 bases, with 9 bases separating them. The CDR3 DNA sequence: TGTGCCAGCAGTTTAAAGGGGTCAACTGAAGCTTTCTTT. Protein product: CASSLKGSTEAFF.

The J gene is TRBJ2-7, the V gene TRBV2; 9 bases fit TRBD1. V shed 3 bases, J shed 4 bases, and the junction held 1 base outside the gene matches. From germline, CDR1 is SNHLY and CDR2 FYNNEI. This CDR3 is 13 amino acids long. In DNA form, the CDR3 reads TGTGCCAGCAGTGAGGACAGGGGTTACGAGCAGTACTTC. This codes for CASSEDRGYEQYF.

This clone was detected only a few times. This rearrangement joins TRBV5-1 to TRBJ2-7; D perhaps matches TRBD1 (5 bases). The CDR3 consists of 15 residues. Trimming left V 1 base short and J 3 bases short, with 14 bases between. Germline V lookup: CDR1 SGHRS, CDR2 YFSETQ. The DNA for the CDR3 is TGCGCCAGCAGCTTGACAGACAGCACTGGCTACGAGCAGTACTTC. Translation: CASSLTDSTGYEQYF.

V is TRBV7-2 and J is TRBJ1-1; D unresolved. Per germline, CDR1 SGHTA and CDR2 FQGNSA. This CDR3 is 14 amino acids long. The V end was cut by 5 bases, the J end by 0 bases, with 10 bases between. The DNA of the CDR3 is TGTGCCAGCAGCCCGGGATGGATGAACACTGAAGCTTTCTTT. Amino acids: CASSPGWMNTEAFF.

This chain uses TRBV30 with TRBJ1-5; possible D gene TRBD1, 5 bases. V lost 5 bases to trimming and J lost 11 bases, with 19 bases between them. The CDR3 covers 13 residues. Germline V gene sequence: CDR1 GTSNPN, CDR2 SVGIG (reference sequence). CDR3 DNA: TGTGCCTGGGGCTCGGGGGGAGGCGAGACCCAGCATTTT. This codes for CAWGSGGGETQHF. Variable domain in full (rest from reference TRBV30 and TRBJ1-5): SQTIHQWPATLVQPVGSPLSLECTVEGTSNPNLYWYRQAAGRGLQLLFYSVGIGQISSEVPQNLSASRPQDRQFILSSKKLLLSDSGFYLCAWGSGGGETQHFGDGTRLSIL.